The TCR beta chain under discussion was sequenced for a study of T-cell memory formation after mild COVID-19. Study-wide results and limits: Later expanders leaned CD4+, whereas clones that contracted between day 15 and 85 were balanced CD4/CD8. Of the contracting clones, CD4+ ones lay mainly in CM and EM, and CD8+ ones in EMRA. Several responding clones turned up in pre-infection memory, indicating that cross-reactive memory may have taken part.

Amplification by 5'RACE using constant-segment primers produced TCR alpha and TCR beta cDNA libraries that carried sample barcodes and UMIs. Each CDR3 protein gets one entry after TCRdb re-called the 5' RACE reads with MiXCR. The data show about 410,000 distinct CDR3 sequences, with 15% to 20% seen just once and around a fifth held by the top ten. Details on this clonotype: What it binds is unknown.

Sequenced input: PBMCs or a T cell subset sorted from them (not recorded which). This receptor was taken from a man aged 18 to 29 who had mild COVID-19 (a few samples of this study predate the infection). Cell type and time point are not known.

CDR3 loop: CASGLTGGTNYGYTF. CDR3 sequence (DNA): TGTGCCAGCGGATTGACAGGAGGTACTAACTATGGCTACACCTTC. The J gene is TRBJ1-2, the V gene TRBV7-2; TRBD1 might be the D (6 bases). Germline V lookup: CDR1 SGHTA, CDR2 FQGNSA. V lost 8 bases and J lost 0, with 16 bases in between. This CDR3 is 15 amino acids long. The whole variable domain, remainder taken from reference TRBV7-2 and TRBJ1-2, is GAGVSQSPSNKVTEKGKDVELRCDPISGHTALYWYRQSLGQGLEFLIYFQGNSAPDKSGLPSDRFSAERTGGSVSTLTIQRTQQEDSAVYLCASGLTGGTNYGYTFGSGTRLTVV.